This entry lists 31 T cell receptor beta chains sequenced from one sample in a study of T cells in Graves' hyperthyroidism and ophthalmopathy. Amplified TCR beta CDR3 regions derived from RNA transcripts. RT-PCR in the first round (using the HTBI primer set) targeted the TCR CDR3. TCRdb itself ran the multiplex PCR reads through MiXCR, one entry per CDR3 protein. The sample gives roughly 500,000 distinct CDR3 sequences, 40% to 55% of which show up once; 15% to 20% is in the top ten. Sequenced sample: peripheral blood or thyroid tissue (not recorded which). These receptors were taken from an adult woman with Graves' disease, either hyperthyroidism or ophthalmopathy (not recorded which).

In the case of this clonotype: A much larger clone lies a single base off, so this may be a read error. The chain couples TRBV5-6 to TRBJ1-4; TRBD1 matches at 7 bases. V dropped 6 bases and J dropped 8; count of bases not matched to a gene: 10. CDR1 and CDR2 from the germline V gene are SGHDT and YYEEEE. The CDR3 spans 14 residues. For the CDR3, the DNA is TGTGCCAGCACTCGGGACAGAAAGACCGAAAAACTGTTTTTT. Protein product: CASTRDRKTEKLFF.

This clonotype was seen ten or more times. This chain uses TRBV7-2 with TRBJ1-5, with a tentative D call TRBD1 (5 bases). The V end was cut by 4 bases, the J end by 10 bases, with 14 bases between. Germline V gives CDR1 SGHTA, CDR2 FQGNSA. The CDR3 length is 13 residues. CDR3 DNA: TGTGCCAGCAGCTGGGATGAGGGGACTCCCCAGCATTTT. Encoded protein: CASSWDEGTPQHF.

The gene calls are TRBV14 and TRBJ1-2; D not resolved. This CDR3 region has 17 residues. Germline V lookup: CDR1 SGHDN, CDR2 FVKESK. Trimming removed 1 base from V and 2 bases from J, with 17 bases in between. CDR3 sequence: CASSQVLNGPFNYGYTF. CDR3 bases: TGTGCCAGCAGCCAAGTACTGAACGGACCCTTCAACTATGGCTACACCTTC.

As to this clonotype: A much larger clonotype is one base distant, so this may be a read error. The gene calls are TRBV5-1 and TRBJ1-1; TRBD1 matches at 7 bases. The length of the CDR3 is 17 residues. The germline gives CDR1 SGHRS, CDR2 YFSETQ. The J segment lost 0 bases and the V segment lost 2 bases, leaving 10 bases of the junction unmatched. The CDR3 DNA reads TGCGCCAGCAGCTTTTCATCTCCGGGACAGATGAACACTGAAGCTTTCTTT. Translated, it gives CASSFSSPGQMNTEAFF.

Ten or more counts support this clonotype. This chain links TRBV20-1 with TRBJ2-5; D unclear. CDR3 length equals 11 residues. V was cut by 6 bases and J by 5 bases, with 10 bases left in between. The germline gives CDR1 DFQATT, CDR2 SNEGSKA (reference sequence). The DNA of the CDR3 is TGCAGTGCCCGAACCGGGGAGACCCAGTACTTC. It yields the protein CSARTGETQYF.

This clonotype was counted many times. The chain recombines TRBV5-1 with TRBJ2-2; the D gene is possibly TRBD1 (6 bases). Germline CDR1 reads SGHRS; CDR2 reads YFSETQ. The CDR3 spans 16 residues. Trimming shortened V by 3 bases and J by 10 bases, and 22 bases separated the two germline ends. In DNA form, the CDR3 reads TGCGCCAGCAGCTACCTTGGACAGCAGTTGCTTACGGAGCTGTTTTTT. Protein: CASSYLGQQLLTELFF.

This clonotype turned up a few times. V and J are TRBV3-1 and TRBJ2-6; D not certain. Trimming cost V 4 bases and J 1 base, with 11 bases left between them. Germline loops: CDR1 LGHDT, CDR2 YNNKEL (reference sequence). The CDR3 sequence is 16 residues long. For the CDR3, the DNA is TGTGCCAGCAGCCCCTCCGTGGAATCTGGGGCCAACGTCCTGACTTTC. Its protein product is CASSPSVESGANVLTF.

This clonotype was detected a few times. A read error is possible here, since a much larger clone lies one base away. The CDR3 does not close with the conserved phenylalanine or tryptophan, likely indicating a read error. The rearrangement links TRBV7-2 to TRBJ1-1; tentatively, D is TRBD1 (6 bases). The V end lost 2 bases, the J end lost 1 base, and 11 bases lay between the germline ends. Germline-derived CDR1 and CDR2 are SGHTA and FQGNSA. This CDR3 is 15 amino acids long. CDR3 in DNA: TGTGCCAGCAGCTTATTTCAGGACAGGAACACTGAAGCTTTCCTT. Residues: CASSLFQDRNTEAFL.

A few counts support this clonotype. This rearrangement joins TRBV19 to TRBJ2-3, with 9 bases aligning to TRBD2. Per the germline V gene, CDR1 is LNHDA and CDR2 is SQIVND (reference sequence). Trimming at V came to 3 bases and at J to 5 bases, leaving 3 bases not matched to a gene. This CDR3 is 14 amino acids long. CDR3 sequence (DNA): TGTGCCAGTAGTATTGGAGCGGGAGGAGATACGCAGTATTTT. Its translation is CASSIGAGGDTQYF.

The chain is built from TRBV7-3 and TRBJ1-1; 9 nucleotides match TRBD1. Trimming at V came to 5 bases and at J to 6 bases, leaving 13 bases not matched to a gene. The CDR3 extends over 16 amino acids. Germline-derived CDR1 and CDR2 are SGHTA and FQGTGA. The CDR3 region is CASSPSGTGFAAEAFF. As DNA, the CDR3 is TGTGCCAGCAGCCCTAGCGGGACAGGGTTCGCAGCTGAAGCTTTCTTT.

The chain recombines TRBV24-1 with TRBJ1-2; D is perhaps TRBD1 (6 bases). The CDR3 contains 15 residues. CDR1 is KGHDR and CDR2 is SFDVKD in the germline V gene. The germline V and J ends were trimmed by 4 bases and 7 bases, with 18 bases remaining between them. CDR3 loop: CATSEIPEGEVGYTF. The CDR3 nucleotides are TGTGCCACCAGTGAAATACCTGAGGGGGAGGTTGGCTACACCTTC.

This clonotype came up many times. The CDR3 sequence is CASSLAGMEQYF. The CDR3 DNA is TGCGCCAGCAGCTTGGCGGGAATGGAGCAGTACTTC. The chain combines TRBV5-1 with TRBJ2-7, with D perhaps matching TRBD2 (5 bases). The CDR3 runs to 12 residues. Looked up from germline, CDR1 is SGHRS and CDR2 is YFSETQ. Trimming took 0 bases from V and 7 from J, leaving 8 bases between them.

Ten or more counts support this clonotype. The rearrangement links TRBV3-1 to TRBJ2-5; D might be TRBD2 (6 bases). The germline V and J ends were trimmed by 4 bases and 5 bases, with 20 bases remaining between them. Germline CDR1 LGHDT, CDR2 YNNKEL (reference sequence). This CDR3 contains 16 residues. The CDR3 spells CASSRKEGIRMETQYF. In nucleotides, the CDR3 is TGTGCCAGCAGCCGAAAGGAGGGGATTAGGATGGAGACCCAGTACTTC.

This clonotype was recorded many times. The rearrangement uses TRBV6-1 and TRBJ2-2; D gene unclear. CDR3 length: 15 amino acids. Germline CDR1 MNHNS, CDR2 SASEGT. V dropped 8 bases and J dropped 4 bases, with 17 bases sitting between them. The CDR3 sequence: CASESPPYRTGELFF. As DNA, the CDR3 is TGTGCCAGCGAGTCCCCCCCTTACCGCACCGGGGAGCTGTTTTTT.

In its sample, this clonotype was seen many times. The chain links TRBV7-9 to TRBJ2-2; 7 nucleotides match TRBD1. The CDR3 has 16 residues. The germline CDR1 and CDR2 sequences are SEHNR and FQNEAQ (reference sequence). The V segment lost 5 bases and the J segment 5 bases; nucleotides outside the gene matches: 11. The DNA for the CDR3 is TGTGCCAGCAGCCCTAAACAGGGGTGGAAAACCGGGGAGCTGTTTTTT. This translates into CASSPKQGWKTGELFF.

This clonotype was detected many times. The CDR3 bases are TGCAGTGCTAGGACCAGGGGCTTAACCGGGGAGCTGTTTTTT. This translates into CSARTRGLTGELFF. The gene calls are TRBV20-1 and TRBJ2-2; a possible D gene is TRBD1 (6 bases). The V and J ends lost 3 bases and 5 bases respectively, with 13 bases between them. CDR1 DFQATT and CDR2 SNEGSKA come from the germline V gene (reference sequence). The CDR3 is 14 amino acids.

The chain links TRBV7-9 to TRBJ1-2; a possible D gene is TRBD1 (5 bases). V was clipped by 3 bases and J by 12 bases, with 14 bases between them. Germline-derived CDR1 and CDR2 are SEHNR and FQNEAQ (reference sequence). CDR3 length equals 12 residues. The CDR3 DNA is TGTGCCAGCAGCTTTCCCAGGGCTGGAAACACCTTC. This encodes CASSFPRAGNTF.

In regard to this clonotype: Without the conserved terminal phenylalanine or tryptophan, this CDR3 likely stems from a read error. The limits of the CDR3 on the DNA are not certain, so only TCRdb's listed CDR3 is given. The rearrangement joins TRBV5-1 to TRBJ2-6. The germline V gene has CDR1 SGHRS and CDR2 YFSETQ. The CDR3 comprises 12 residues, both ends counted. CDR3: CASRFGANVLSS.

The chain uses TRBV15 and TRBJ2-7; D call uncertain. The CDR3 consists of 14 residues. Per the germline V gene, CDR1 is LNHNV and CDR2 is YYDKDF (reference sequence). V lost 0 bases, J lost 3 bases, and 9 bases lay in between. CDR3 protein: CATSREKGYYEQYF. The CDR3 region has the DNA TGTGCCACCAGCAGAGAAAAGGGCTACTACGAGCAGTACTTC.

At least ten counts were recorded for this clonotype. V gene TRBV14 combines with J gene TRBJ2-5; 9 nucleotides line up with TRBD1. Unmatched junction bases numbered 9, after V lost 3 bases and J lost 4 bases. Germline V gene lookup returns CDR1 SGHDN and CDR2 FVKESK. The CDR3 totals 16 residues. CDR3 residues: CASSHRTGARGETQYF. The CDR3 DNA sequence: TGTGCCAGCAGCCACCGGACAGGGGCCAGGGGAGAGACCCAGTACTTC.

The CDR3 sequence: CASRRTGTGRFGQPQHF. As DNA, the CDR3 is TGTGCCAGCAGACGCACAGGGACAGGGAGATTTGGTCAGCCCCAGCATTTT. The chain is built from TRBV12-3 or TRBV12-4 and TRBJ1-5; 9 nucleotides match TRBD1. The V and J ends lost 6 bases and 6 bases, in that order; junction bases with no gene match: 15. There are 17 residues in the CDR3.

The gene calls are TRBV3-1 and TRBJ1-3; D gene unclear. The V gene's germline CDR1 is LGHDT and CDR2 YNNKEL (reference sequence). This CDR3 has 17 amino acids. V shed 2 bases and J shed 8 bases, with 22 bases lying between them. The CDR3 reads CASSQLYGPKDRDTIYF. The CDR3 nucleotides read TGTGCCAGCAGCCAACTCTATGGACCAAAGGATCGAGACACCATATATTTT.

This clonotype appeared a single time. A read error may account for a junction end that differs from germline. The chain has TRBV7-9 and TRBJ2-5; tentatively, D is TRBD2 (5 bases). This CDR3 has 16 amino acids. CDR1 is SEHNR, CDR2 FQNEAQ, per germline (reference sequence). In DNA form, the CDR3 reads TGTGCCAGCAGCTTGGTCCCTTTTACTAGTTCGGAGACCAAGTACTTC. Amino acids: CASSLVPFTSSETKYF.

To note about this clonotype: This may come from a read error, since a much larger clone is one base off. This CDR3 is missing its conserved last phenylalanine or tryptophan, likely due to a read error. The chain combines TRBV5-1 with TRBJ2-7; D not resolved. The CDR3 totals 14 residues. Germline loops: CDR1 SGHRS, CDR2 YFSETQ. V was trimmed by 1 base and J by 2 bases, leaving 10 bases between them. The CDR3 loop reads CASSLSRQTYEQYL. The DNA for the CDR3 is TGCGCCAGCAGCTTGTCACGGCAGACCTACGAGCAGTACCTC.

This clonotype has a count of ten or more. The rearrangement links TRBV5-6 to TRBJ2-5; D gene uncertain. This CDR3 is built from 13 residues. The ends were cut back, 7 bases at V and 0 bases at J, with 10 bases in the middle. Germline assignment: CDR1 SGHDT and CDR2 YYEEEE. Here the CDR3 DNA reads TGTGCCAGCGGCCACCGGTACCAAGAGACCCAGTACTTC. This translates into CASGHRYQETQYF.

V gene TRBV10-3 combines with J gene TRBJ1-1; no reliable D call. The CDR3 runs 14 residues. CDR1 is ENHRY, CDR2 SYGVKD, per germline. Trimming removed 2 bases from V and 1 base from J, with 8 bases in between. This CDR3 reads CAISEGPPNTEAFF. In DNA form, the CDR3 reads TGTGCCATCAGTGAGGGACCTCCGAACACTGAAGCTTTCTTT.

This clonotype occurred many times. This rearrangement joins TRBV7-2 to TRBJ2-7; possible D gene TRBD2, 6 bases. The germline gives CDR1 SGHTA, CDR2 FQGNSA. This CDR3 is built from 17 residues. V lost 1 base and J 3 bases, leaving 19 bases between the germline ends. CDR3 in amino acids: CASSLEGIGTLHYEQYF. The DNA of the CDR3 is TGTGCCAGCAGCTTAGAAGGGATAGGGACTTTACACTACGAGCAGTACTTC.

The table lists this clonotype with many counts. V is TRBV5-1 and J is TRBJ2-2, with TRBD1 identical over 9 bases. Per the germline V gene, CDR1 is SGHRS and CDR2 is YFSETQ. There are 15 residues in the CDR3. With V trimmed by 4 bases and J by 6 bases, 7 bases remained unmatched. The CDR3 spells CASSLGQGGAGELFF. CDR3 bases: TGCGCCAGCAGCCTGGGACAGGGCGGGGCCGGGGAGCTGTTTTTT.

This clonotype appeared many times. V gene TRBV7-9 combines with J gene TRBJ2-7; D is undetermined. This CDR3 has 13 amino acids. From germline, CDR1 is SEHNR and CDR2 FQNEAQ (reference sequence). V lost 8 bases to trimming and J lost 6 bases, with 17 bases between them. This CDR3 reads CASSSRSWGEQYF. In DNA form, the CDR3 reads TGTGCCAGCTCCTCACGGTCCTGGGGCGAGCAGTACTTC.

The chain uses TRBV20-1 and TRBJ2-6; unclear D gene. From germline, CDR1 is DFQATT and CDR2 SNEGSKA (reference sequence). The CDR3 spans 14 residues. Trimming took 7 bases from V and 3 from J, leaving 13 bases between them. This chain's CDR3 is CSVYPGDGANVLTF. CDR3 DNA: TGCAGTGTGTATCCCGGAGATGGGGCCAACGTCCTGACTTTC.

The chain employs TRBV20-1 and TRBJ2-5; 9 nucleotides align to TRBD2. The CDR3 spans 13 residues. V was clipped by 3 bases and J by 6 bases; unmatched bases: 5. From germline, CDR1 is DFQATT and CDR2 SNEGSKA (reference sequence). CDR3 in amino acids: CSARDSGSQTQYF. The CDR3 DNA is TGCAGTGCTAGGGATAGCGGGAGCCAGACCCAGTACTTC.